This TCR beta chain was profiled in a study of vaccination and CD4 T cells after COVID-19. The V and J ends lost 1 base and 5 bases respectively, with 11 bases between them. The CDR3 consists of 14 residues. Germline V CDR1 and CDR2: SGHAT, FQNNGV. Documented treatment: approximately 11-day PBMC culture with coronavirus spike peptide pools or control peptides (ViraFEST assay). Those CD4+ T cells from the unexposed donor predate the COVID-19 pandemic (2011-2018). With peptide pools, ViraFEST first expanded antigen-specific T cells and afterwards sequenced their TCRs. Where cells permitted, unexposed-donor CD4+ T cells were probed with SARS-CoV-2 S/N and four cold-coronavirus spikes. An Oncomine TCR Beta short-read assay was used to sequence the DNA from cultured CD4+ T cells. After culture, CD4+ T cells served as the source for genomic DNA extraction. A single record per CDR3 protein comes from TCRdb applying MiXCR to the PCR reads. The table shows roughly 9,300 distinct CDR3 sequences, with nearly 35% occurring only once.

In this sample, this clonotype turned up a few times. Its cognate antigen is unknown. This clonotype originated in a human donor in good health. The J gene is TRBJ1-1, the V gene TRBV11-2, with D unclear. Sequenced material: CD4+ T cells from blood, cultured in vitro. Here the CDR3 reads CASSLGPTLTEAFF. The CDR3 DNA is TGTGCCAGCAGCTTAGGGCCTACACTTACTGAAGCTTTCTTT.